This paragraph reports one T cell receptor beta chain. Its antigen is unknown. This specimen belongs to a study of radiation and T cells in renal cell carcinoma. Study-wide results and limits: From baseline, blood top tumor clonotypes peaked at 2 weeks post-radiation.

V was trimmed by 0 bases and J by 5 bases, leaving 17 bases between them. This CDR3 has 16 residues. The germline gives CDR1 WNHNN, CDR2 SYGVQD (reference sequence). Data came from immunoSEQ multiplex PCR; TCRdb stores just in-frame clones and leaves some out. This sample has more than 150,000 clones, with 80% to 90% found just once. This sample's time point: blood 2 weeks post-SBRT. Sample treatment: 15 Gy SBRT to primary tumor, nephrectomy 4 weeks later. Serial blood draws occurred at baseline and 2 and 4 weeks post-SBRT. The chain is built from TRBV10-1 and TRBJ2-7, with unresolved D. The sample was blood, taken from a patient whose treatment included radiotherapy and nephrectomy. The clonotype comes from a woman aged 50 to 60 with renal cell carcinoma. The CDR3 reads CASSESTDQRAHEQYF. The CDR3 bases are TGCGCCAGCAGTGAGTCGACTGACCAAAGGGCCCACGAGCAGTACTTC.